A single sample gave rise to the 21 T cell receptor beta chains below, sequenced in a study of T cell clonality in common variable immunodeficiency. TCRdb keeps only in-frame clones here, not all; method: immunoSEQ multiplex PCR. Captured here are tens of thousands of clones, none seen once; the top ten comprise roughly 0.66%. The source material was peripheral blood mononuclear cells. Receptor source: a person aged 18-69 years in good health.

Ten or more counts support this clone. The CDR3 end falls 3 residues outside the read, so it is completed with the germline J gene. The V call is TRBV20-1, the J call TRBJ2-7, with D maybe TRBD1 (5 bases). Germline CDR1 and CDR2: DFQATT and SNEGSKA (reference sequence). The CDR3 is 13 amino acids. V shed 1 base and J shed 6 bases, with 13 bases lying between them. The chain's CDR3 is CSARGGLGVEQYF. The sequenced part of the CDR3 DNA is TGCAGTGCTAGAGGGGGCTTGGGCGTCGAG.

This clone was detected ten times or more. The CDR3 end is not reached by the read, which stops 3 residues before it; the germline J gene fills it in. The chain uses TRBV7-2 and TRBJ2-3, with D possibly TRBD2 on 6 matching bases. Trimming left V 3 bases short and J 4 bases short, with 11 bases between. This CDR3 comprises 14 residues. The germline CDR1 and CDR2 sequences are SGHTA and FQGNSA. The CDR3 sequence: CASSFLTRADTQYF. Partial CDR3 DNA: TGTGCCAGCAGCTTCCTGACTAGAGCAGATACG.

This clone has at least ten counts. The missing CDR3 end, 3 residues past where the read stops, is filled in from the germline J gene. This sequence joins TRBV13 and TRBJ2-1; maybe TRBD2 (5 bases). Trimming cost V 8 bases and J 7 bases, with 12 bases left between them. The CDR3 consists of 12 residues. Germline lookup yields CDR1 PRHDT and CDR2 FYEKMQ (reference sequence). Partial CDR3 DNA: TGTGCCAGCGCCAAAAGAGGGAATGAG. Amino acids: CASAKRGNE. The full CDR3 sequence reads CASAKRGNEQFF.

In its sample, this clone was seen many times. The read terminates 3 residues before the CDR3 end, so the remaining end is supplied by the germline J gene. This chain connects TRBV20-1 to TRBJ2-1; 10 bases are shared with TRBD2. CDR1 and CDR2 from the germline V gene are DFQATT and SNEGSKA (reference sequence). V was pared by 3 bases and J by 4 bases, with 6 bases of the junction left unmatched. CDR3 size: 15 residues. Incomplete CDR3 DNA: TGCAGTGCTAGTGCCGGGACTAGCGCTTACAATGAG. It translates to CSASAGTSAYNE. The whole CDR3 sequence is CSASAGTSAYNEQFF.

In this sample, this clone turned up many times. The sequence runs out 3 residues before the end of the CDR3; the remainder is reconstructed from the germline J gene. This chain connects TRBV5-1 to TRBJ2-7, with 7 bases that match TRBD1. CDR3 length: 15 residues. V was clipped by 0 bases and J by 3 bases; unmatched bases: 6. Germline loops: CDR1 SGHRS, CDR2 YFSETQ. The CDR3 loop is CASSLGDREIYEQYF. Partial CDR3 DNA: TGCGCCAGCAGCTTGGGTGACAGGGAAATCTACGAG.

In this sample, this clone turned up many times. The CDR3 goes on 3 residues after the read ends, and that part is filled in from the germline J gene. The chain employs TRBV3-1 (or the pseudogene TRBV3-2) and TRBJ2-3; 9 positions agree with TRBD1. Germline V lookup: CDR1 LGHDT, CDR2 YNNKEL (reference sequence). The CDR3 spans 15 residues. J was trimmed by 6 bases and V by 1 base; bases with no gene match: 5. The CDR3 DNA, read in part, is TGTGCCAGCAGCCAAGGGACAGGGGATTTGGATACG. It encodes CASSQGTGDLDT. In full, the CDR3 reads CASSQGTGDLDTQYF.

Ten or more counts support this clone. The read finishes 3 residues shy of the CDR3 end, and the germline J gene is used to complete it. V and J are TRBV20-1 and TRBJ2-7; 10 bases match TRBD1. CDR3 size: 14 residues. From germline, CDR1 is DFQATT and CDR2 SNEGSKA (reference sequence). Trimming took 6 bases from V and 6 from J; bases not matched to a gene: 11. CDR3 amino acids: CSAQAGTGAVEQYF. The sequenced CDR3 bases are TGCAGTGCCCAAGCCGGGACAGGGGCCGTCGAG.

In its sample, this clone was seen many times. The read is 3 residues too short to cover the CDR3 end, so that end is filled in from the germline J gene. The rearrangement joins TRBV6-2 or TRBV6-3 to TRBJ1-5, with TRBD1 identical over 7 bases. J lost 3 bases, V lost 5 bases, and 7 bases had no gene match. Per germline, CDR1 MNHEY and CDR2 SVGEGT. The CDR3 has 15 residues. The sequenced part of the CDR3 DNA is TGTGCCAGCAGTCCAGGACAGGCCCCCAATCAGCCC. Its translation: CASSPGQAPNQP. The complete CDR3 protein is CASSPGQAPNQPQHF.

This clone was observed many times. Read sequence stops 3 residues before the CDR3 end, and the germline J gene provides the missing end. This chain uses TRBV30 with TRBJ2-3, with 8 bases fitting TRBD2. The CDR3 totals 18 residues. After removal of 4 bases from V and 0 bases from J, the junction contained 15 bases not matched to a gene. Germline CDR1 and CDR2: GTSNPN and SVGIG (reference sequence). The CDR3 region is CAWTPGGASRRSTDTQYF. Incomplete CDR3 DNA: TGTGCCTGGACCCCCGGGGGGGCATCTAGGCGGAGCACAGATACG.

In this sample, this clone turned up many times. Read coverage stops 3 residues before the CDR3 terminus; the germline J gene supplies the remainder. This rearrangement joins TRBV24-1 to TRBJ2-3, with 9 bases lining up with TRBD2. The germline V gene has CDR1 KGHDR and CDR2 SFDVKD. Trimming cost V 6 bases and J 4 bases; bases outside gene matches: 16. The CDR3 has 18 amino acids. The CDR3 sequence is CATSPSSLAGGLSDTQYF. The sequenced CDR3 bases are TGTGCCACCAGTCCGTCGTCTCTGGCGGGGGGGTTGTCAGATACG.

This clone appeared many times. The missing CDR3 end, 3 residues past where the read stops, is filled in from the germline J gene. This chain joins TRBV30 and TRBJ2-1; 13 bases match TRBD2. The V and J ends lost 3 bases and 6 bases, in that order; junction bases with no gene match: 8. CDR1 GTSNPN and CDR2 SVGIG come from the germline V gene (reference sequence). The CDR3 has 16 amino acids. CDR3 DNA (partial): TGTGCCTGGAGCCCGACTACTAGCGGGAGGGCCAATGAG. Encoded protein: CAWSPTTSGRANE. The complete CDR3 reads CAWSPTTSGRANEQFF.

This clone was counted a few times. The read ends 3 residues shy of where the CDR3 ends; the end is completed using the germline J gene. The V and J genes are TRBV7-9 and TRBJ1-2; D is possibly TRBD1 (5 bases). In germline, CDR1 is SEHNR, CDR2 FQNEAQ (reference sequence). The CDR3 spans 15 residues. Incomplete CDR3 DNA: TGTGCCAGCAGCTTAAGGGGCCAGGGATTTTACGAC. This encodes CASSLRGQGFYD. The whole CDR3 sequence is CASSLRGQGFYDYTF.

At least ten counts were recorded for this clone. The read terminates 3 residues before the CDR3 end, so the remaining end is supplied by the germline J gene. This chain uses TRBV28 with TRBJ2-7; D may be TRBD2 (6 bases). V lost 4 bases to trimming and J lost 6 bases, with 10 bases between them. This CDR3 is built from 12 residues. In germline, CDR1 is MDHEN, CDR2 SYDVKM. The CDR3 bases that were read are TGTGCCAGCAGTTGGAGGCGGGGCGAG. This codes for CASSWRRGE. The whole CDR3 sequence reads CASSWRRGEQYF.

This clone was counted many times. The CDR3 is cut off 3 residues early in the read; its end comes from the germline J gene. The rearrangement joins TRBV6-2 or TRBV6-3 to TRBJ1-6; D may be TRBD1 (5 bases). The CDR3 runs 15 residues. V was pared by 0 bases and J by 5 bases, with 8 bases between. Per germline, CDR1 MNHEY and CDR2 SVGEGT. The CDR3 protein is CASSYSGGDNSPLHF. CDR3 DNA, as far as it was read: TGTGCCAGCAGTTACTCGGGAGGGGATAATTCACCC.

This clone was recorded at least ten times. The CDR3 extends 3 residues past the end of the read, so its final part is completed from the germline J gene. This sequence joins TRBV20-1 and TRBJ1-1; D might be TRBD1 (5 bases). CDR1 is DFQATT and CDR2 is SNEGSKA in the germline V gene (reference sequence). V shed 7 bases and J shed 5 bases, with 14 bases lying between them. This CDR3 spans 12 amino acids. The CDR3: CSVGQGRTEAFF. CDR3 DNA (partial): TGCAGTGTCGGCCAGGGAAGGACTGAA.

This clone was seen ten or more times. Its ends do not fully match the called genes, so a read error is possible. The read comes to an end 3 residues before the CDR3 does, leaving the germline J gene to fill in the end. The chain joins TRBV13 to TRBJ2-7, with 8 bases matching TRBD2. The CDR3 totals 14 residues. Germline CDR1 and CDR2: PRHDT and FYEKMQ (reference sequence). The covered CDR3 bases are TGTACCAGCAGCCCAAGCGGGGGTATCTACGAG. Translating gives CTSSPSGGIYE. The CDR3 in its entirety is CTSSPSGGIYEQYF.

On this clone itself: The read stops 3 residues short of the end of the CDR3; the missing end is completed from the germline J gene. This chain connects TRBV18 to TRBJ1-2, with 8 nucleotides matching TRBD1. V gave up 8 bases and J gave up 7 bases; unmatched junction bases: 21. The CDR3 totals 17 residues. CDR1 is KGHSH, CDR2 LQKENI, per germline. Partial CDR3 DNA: TGTGCCAGCACCCAAGGACAGGGTAGTTTATCGTTGCTTGGC. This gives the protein CASTQGQGSLSLLG. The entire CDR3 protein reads CASTQGQGSLSLLGYTF.

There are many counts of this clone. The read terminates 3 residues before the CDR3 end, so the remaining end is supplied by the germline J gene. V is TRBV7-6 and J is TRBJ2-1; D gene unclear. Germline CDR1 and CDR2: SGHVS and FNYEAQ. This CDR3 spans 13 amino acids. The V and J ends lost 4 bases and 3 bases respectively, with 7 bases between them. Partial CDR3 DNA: TGTGCCAGCAGCTACTACCTCTACAATGAG. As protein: CASSYYLYNE. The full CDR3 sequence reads CASSYYLYNEQFF. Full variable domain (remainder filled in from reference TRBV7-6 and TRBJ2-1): GAGVSQSPRYKVTKRGQDVALRCDPISGHVSLYWYRQALGQGPEFLTYFNYEAQQDKSGLPNDRFSAERPEGSISTLTIQRTEQRDSAMYRCASSYYLYNEQFFGPGTRLTVL.

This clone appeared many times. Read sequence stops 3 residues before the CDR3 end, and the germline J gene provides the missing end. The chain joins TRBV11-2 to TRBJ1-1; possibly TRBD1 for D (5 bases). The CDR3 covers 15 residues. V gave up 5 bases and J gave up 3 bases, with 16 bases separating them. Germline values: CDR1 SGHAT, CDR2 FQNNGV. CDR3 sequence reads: CASSPFQGPDTEAFF. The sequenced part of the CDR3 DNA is TGTGCCAGCAGCCCATTTCAGGGTCCAGACACTGAA.

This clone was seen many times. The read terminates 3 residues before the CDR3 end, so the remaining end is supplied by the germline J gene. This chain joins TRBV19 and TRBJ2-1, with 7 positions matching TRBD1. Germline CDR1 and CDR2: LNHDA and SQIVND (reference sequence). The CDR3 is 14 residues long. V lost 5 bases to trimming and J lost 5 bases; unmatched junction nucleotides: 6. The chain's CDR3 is CASSQPGQNNEQFF. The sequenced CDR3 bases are TGTGCCAGTAGTCAGCCGGGACAGAACAATGAG.

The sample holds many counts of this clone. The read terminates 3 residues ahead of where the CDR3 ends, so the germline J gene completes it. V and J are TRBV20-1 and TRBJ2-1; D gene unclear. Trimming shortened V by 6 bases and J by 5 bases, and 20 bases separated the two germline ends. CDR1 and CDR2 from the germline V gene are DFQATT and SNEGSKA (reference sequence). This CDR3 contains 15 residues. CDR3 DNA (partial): TGCAGTGCCCCGGAGATGGGCTACTCGAACAATGAG. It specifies CSAPEMGYSNNE. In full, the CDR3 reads CSAPEMGYSNNEQFF.